These 7 T cell receptor beta chains share one sample of origin, sequenced in a study of blood T cells in healthy people across ages. The second PCR ran about 6 to 12 cycles with a sample-barcoded 5' primer and J-beta primers. MiXCR, applied by TCRdb to the 5' RACE reads, yields one record per CDR3 protein. The table records 650,000 to 700,000 distinct CDR3 sequences, 40% to 65% of them present only once. The sample taken for sequencing was blood. Receptors were obtained from a woman at least 80 years old in good health.

The rearrangement links TRBV5-1 to TRBJ2-7, with D uncertain. Trimming pared 6 bases from V and 2 bases from J, leaving 18 bases between. The CDR3 sequence is 15 residues long. Germline V gene sequence: CDR1 SGHRS, CDR2 YFSETQ. The CDR3 sequence: CASTWSGPATYEQYF. Here the CDR3 DNA reads TGCGCCAGCACCTGGAGTGGGCCGGCAACCTACGAGCAGTACTTC. The full variable domain, rest sourced from reference TRBV5-1 and TRBJ2-7, is KAGVTQTPRYLIKTRGQQVTLSCSPISGHRSVSWYQQTPGQGLQFLFEYFSETQRNKGNFPGRFSGRQFSNSRSEMNVSTLELGDSALYLCASTWSGPATYEQYFGPGTRLTVT.

About this clonotype: Being one base from a much bigger clone, this may be a read error. The rearrangement uses TRBV10-3 and TRBJ2-7; 14 bases are a match to TRBD2. Trimming cost V 8 bases and J 7 bases; bases outside gene matches: 10. CDR3 size: 15 residues. In germline, CDR1 is ENHRY, CDR2 SYGVKD. This CDR3 is CAIQRLAGGFNEQYF. CDR3 nucleotides: TGTGCCATCCAAAGACTAGCGGGGGGGTTCAATGAGCAGTACTTC.

This chain connects TRBV6-5 to TRBJ2-7; TRBD2 aligns across 10 bases. Germline trimming cut 6 bases from V and 1 base from J; bases unmatched to any gene: 9. The CDR3 length is 16 residues. Germline values: CDR1 MNHEY, CDR2 SVGAGI. The CDR3 here is CASRILAGADSYEQYF. The DNA of the CDR3 is TGTGCCAGCAGAATCCTAGCGGGAGCGGATTCCTACGAGCAGTACTTC.

In this sample, this clonotype turned up a few times. This chain links TRBV5-1 with TRBJ2-1; D remains ambiguous. The germline CDR1 and CDR2 sequences are SGHRS and YFSETQ. Trimming cost V 4 bases and J 10 bases, with 18 bases left between them. The CDR3 runs 14 residues. The CDR3 sequence: CASSLLRTGREQFF. In DNA, the CDR3 is TGCGCCAGCAGCCTCCTACGAACTGGTAGGGAGCAGTTCTTC.

This clonotype was seen ten or more times. The V call is TRBV9, the J call TRBJ2-7; possible D gene TRBD1, 6 bases. The CDR3 totals 15 residues. Germline V gene sequence: CDR1 SGDLS, CDR2 YYNGEE. V shed 2 bases and J shed 2 bases, with 14 bases lying between them. The CDR3 DNA is TGTGCCAGCAGCGTCTCCACAGGGTCTCCCTACGAGCAGTACTTC. This sequence encodes CASSVSTGSPYEQYF.

The J gene is TRBJ2-1, the V gene TRBV7-8; no firm D call. Germline CDR1 SGHVS, CDR2 FQNEAQ. This CDR3 comprises 15 residues. Trimming took 5 bases from V and 4 from J, leaving 15 bases between them. The CDR3 coding sequence is TGTGCCAGCAGCCCCCCCCAGCGCCGATACAATGAGCAGTTCTTC. Its protein product is CASSPPQRRYNEQFF.

This clonotype appeared many times. The chain uses TRBV3-1 and TRBJ2-1; 9 bases are shared with TRBD2. The CDR3 length is 15 residues. V gave up 1 base and J gave up 4 bases; unmatched junction bases: 2. Germline V gene data show CDR1 as LGHDT and CDR2 as YNNKEL (reference sequence). The CDR3 sequence: CASSQGSGGYNEQFF. The DNA for the CDR3 is TGTGCCAGCAGCCAAGGAAGCGGGGGGTACAATGAGCAGTTCTTC.